The text below deals with one T cell receptor beta chain. From germline, CDR1 is LGHNA and CDR2 YNFKEQ. The CDR3 totals 15 residues. Unmatched junction bases numbered 8, after V lost 3 bases and J lost 5 bases. This table comes from immunoSEQ multiplex PCR, and its TCRdb copy is limited to in-frame clones, with some not included. The data contain approximately 110,000 clones, 92% of them singletons. This sample is part of a study of blood T cell repertoires in COVID-19. About the research overall: COVID-19 samples collected from the United States, Italy and Spain covered acute and convalescent phases.

Recruited during active infection, patients (from Seattle) were subsequently followed longitudinally. The TCR comes from a man aged 50 or older with COVID-19, enrolled during active disease. The chain links TRBV4-2 to TRBJ2-7, with TRBD2 identical over 9 bases. Source material: peripheral blood. The CDR3 loop is CASSQYTGTSNEQYF. Written as DNA, the CDR3 is TGTGCCAGCAGCCAGTACACCGGGACTAGCAACGAGCAGTACTTC.